A single sample is the source of the 11 T cell receptor beta chains below, sequenced in a study of cytotoxic CD8 clonotypes in ibrutinib-treated CLL. The data were produced by immunoSEQ multiplex PCR, yet TCRdb's version contains in-frame clones alone and is incomplete. The sample yields about 15,000 clones, around half seen once. Source: PBMCs, taken at a roughly 22-month disease-progression time point, from a patient treated with ibrutinib. These TCRs come from a human donor with chronic lymphocytic leukemia.

The chain combines TRBV7-9 with TRBJ2-3; 10 bases fit TRBD1. V trimming: 0 bases; J trimming: 6 bases; junction bases outside the gene matches: 9. Germline lookup yields CDR1 SEHNR and CDR2 FQNEAQ (reference sequence). The CDR3 is made up of 17 amino acids. The CDR3 DNA follows: TGTGCCAGCAGCTTAGCGGGGTCGGGACAGGGGTTGGATACGCAGTATTTT. It yields the protein CASSLAGSGQGLDTQYF.

The chain recombines TRBV6-6 with TRBJ1-1, with a tentative D call TRBD1 (6 bases). The CDR3 is made up of 14 amino acids. V was shortened by 7 bases and J by 6 bases, with 18 bases between the two germline ends. Germline CDR1 MNHNY, CDR2 SVGAGI (reference sequence). The CDR3 nucleotides are TGTGCCAGCACCTTGAACAGGGCCGTCGCTGAAGCTTTCTTT. This translates into CASTLNRAVAEAFF.

The V call is TRBV7-9, the J call TRBJ1-5; 9 nucleotides align to TRBD1. CDR1 and CDR2 (germline): SEHNR, FQNEAQ (reference sequence). Trimming cost V 4 bases and J 3 bases; bases outside gene matches: 4. The CDR3 length is 15 residues. The DNA of the CDR3 is TGTGCCAGCAGCTCGGGACAGGGCCTCAATCAGCCCCAGCATTTT. It specifies CASSSGQGLNQPQHF.

This clone was recorded only once. The rearrangement links TRBV27 to TRBJ2-7, with unresolved D. The CDR3 has 12 residues. The germline V gene encodes CDR1 MNHEY and CDR2 SMNVEV (reference sequence). V lost 6 bases and J lost 3, with 9 bases in between. DNA of the CDR3: TGTGCCAGCAGCCCGGGTTTCTACGAGCAGTACTTC. Amino acids: CASSPGFYEQYF.

The genes are TRBV30 and TRBJ1-2; a weak D match, TRBD1 (6 bases). From germline, CDR1 is GTSNPN and CDR2 SVGIG (reference sequence). The CDR3 loop spans 14 amino acids. V lost 3 bases and J 8 bases, leaving 19 bases between the germline ends. CDR3 protein: CAWRGDRPMLGYTF. In nucleotides, the CDR3 is TGTGCCTGGAGAGGAGACAGGCCTATGTTGGGCTACACCTTC.

V usage is TRBV9 and J usage is TRBJ2-7, with D tentatively TRBD1 or TRBD2 (5 bases each). The CDR3 runs 14 residues. Germline V CDR1 and CDR2: SGDLS, YYNGEE. V was clipped by 0 bases and J by 1 base, with 8 bases between them. CDR3 nucleotide sequence: TGTGCCAGCAGCGTAGGGGGGAGTTCCTACGAGCAGTACTTC. This sequence encodes CASSVGGSSYEQYF. Full variable domain (missing parts from reference TRBV9 and TRBJ2-7): DSGVTQTPKHLITATGQRVTLRCSPRSGDLSVYWYQQSLDQGLQFLIQYYNGEERAKGNILERFSAQQFPDLHSELNLSSLELGDSALYFCASSVGGSSYEQYFGPGTRLTVT.

CDR3 amino acids: CAITRGEEDTEAFF. For the CDR3, the DNA is TGTGCCATCACCCGGGGAGAGGAGGACACTGAAGCTTTCTTT. This chain connects TRBV10-3 to TRBJ1-1; D is unclear. The CDR3 contains 14 residues. Germline V CDR1 and CDR2: ENHRY, SYGVKD. Trimming removed 7 bases from V and 3 bases from J, with 15 bases in between.

The CDR3 DNA reads as TGTGCCAGCAGTTATTCACAGGGATGGACTGAAGCTTTCTTT. It encodes CASSYSQGWTEAFF. The chain links TRBV6-5 to TRBJ1-1; weak D call: TRBD1 (6 bases). This CDR3 has 14 residues. Per the germline V gene, CDR1 is MNHEY and CDR2 is SVGAGI. Trimming shortened V by 3 bases and J by 5 bases, and 13 bases separated the two germline ends.

Remarks on this clone: This sample also contains other DNA sequences that code for the same CDR3. The V call is TRBV7-6, the J call TRBJ2-5; TRBD2 aligns across 9 bases. V lost 1 base to trimming and J lost 5 bases; unmatched junction nucleotides: 5. Germline V gene data show CDR1 as SGHVS and CDR2 as FNYEAQ. The CDR3 is 15 residues long. CDR3 DNA: TGTGCCAGCAGCTTAGGTCGAGCGGGGGGCGAGACCCAGTACTTC. As protein: CASSLGRAGGETQYF.

This clone rates as medium-sized (0.01 to 0.1%). The chain uses TRBV5-1 and TRBJ1-6; 7 bases agree with TRBD1. J was trimmed by 3 bases and V by 4 bases; bases with no gene match: 4. The CDR3 contains 15 residues. In germline, CDR1 is SGHRS, CDR2 YFSETQ. CDR3 loop: CASSQGGGYNSPLHF. The CDR3 region has the DNA TGCGCCAGCAGCCAGGGGGGAGGCTATAATTCACCCCTCCACTTT.

The chain recombines TRBV5-4 with TRBJ2-3; D uncertain. V was pared by 4 bases and J by 4 bases, with 7 bases between. Germline-derived CDR1 and CDR2 are SGHNT and YYREEE (reference sequence). The CDR3 contains 12 residues. As DNA, the CDR3 is TGTGCCAGCAGCCACCCTCCAGATACGCAGTATTTT. Translating it yields CASSHPPDTQYF.